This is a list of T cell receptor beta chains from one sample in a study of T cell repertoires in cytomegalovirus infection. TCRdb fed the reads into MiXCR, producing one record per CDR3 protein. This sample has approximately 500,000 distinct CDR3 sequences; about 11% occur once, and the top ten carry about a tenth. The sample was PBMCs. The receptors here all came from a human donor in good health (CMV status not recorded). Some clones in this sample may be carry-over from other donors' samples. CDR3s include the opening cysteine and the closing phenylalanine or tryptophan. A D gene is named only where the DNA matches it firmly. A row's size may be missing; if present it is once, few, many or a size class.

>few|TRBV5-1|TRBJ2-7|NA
TGCGCCAGCAGCTGGACTTTAACCTACGAGCAGTACTTC
CASSWTLTYEQYF
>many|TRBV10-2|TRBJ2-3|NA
TGCGCCAGCAGTGTCGCGGATACGCAGTATTTT
CASSVADTQYF
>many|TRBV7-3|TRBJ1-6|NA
TGTGCCAGCAGCTCCTTGATGGATTCACCCCTCCACTTT
CASSSLMDSPLHF
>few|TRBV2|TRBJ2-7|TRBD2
TGTGCCAGCAGAGAAGTAAGCGGGAGTCCTTACGAGCAGTACTTC
CASREVSGSPYEQYF
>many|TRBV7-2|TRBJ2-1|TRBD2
TGTGCCAGCAGCTCTGGACTAGCGGGGGGGCCAGGTGAGCAGTTCTTC
CASSSGLAGGPGEQFF
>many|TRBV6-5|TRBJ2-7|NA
TGTGCCAGCAGACACAGGGAGAGCGAGCAGTACTTC
CASRHRESEQYF
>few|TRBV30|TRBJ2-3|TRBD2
TGTGCCTGGGGTACTAGCGGGGTACGAGATACGCAGTATTTT
CAWGTSGVRDTQYF
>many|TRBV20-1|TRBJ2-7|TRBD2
TGCAGTGCTCCTCCGACTAGCCGAATTTCCTACGAGCAGTACTTC
CSAPPTSRISYEQYF
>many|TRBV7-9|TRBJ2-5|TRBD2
TGTGCCAGCAGCTTAAGTGCGGGAGTCGGCGAGACCCAGTACTTC
CASSLSAGVGETQYF
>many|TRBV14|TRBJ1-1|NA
TGTGCCAGCAGCCAAGCAGGGACGGAGAACACTGAAGCTTTCTTT
CASSQAGTENTEAFF
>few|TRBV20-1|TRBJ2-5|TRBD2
TGCAGTGCTCCTGGACTAGTCCAAGAGACCCAGTACTTC
CSAPGLVQETQYF
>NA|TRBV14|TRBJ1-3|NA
TGTGCCAGCAGACTTACGGGACACAGCTCTGGAAACACCATATATTTT
CASRLTGHSSGNTIYF
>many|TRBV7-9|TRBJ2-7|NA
TGTGCCAGCGACGGAGGGACCTACGAGCAGTACTTC
CASDGGTYEQYF
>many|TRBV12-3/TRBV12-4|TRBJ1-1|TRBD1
TGTGCCAGCAGTCGTCCGGGACAGGGTCACACTGAAGCTTTCTTT
CASSRPGQGHTEAFF
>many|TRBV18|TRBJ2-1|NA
TGTGCCAGCTCACCAGAGTTCGGGACACACCAGAGCTCCTACAATGAGCAGTTCTTC
CASSPEFGTHQSSYNEQFF
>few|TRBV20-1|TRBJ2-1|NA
TGCAGTGCTAGACGGAACTTATACAATGAGCAGTTCTTC
CSARRNLYNEQFF
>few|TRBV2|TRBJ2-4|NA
TGTGCCAGCAGTGGGGACTGGGAGAGAACAGTCAACATTCAGTACTTC
CASSGDWERTVNIQYF
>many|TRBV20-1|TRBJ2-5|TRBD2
TGCAGTGCTAGCCTACTAGCGGGAGTGAGGGAGACCCAGTACTTC
CSASLLAGVRETQYF
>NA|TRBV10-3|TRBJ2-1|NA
TGTGCCATCAGTGAAAACGATGAGCAGTTCTTC
CAISENDEQFF
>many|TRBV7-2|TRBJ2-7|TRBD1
TGTGCCAGCAGCTCGCCCGACAGGGTAGGGTCCTACGAGCAGTACTTC
CASSSPDRVGSYEQYF
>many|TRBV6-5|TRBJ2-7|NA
TGTGCCAGCGGGAGAAGGGACAACGAGCAGTACTTC
CASGRRDNEQYF
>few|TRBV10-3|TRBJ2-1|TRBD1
TGTGCCATCAGTGGACAGGGAAATTTGGACAATGAGCAGTTCTTC
CAISGQGNLDNEQFF
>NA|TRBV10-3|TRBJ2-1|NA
TGTGCCATCAGTGAACGCGGGACCCTCGGGAATGAGCAGTTCTTC
CAISERGTLGNEQFF
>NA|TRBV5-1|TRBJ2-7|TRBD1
TGCGCCAGCAAACCCGGGACAGGGTACGAGCAGTACTTC
CASKPGTGYEQYF
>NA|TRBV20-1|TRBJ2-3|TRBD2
TGCAGTGCTAGAGCCCTAGCGGGGGGGTTTGGTGATACGCAGTATTTT
CSARALAGGFGDTQYF
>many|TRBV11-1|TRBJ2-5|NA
TGTGCCAGCAGCCCCCGGTTCCAAGAGACCCAGTACTTC
CASSPRFQETQYF
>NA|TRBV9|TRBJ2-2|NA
TGTGCCAGCAGCGTTGACAGCTCCACCGGGGAGCTGTTTTTT
CASSVDSSTGELFF
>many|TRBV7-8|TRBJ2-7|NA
TGTGCCAGCAACTTCAGAGGAGGGAGCTACGAGCAGTACTTC
CASNFRGGSYEQYF
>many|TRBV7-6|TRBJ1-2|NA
TGTGCCAGCAGCCCCTTGTTAAGGCAGCACCCTAACTATGGCTACACCTTC
CASSPLLRQHPNYGYTF
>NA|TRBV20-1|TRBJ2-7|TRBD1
TGCAGTGCTAGAGGTGGGACAGGGGGCAATTACGAGCAGTACTTC
CSARGGTGGNYEQYF
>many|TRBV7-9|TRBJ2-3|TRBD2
TGTGCCAGCATCGTAGCGGGAGGGCCGGGTACGCAGTATTTT
CASIVAGGPGTQYF
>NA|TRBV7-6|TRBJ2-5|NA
TGTGCCAGCATCCGCCCCCTTGGGGAGACCCAGTACTTC
CASIRPLGETQYF
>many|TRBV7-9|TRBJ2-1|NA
TGTGCCAGCAGCACTGGGGGGCGGAATGAGCAGTTCTTC
CASSTGGRNEQFF
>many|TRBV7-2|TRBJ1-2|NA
TGTGCCAGCAGCCCTACCACAGGGAACTATGGCTACACCTTC
CASSPTTGNYGYTF
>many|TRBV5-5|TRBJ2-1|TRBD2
TGTGCCAGCAGCTTGGCGGCTAGCGGGGGCCATGAGCAGTTCTTC
CASSLAASGGHEQFF
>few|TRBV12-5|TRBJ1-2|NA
TGTGCTAGTGCCTGGACGGATCACTATGGCTACACCTTC
CASAWTDHYGYTF
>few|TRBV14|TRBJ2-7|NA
TGTGCCAGCAGCCCCCGAGTTGGCGCCTACGAGCAGTACTTC
CASSPRVGAYEQYF
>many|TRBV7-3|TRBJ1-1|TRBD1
TGTGCCAGCAGCTTAGGGACAGGGGTGGGCACTGAAGCTTTCTTT
CASSLGTGVGTEAFF
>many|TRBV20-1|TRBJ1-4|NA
TGCAGTGCTCGGCCGGGGGGTGAAAAACTGTTTTTT
CSARPGGEKLFF
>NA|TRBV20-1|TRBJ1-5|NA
TGCGAATGGACACCGGATAGCAATCAGCCCCAGCATTTT
CEWTPDSNQPQHF
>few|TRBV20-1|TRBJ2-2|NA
TGCAGTGCTAGGGTTTACGCGAACACCGGGGAGCTGTTTTTT
CSARVYANTGELFF
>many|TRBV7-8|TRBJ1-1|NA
TGTGCCAGCAGCTTAGCAGGGACCGTTGAAGCTTTCTTT
CASSLAGTVEAFF
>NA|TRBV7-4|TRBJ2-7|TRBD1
TGTGCCAGCAGGGATGACAGGGGGCTATCCAAGCAGTACTTC
CASRDDRGLSKQYF
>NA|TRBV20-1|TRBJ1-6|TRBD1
TGCAGTGCTAGGTCCGTGAGCAGGGGGGATTTTAATTCACCCCTCCACTTT
CSARSVSRGDFNSPLHF
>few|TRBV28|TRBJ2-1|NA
TGTGCCAGCACTATTGGGGGCTCCTACAATGAGCAGTTCTTC
CASTIGGSYNEQFF